This note documents a single T cell receptor (beta chain) sequence. This clone was seen once. Its antigen remains undetermined. It has no much larger one-base neighbor in the sample; base qualities were not kept. This sample was included in a study of blood T cell repertoires in COVID-19 (dated by TCRdb to the early 2020s). Notes on the research overall: Samples covering the acute and convalescent phases of COVID-19 were provided by collaborators in the United States, Italy and Spain. The prospective study material was composed of cDNA or gDNA derived from T cells, B-cell-depleted T cells, or PBMCs. The dataset comprised deeply sampled blood TCRbeta repertoires from subjects exposed to, actively infected with, or recovered from COVID-19. The repertoires were released in a freely available public database intended as a resource for research on the immune response to SARS-CoV-2. The samples were drawn from two sources: the first 160 participants of the ongoing ImmuneRACE study, and approximately 1,300 subjects contributed by 6 global collaborators. Sample metadata almost always included a de-identified subject ID, COVID-19 status, age in years and sex. HLA class I and class II types, where available, came from metadata supplied by the sample provider rather than from assay-based typing.

TCRbeta CDR3 regions were amplified from genomic DNA using the immunoSEQ Assay, a bias-controlled multiplex PCR. In the source study's methods: Within the assay, amplification of reference gene primers was used to estimate how many nucleated cells each sample contained. To quantify the absolute abundance of each unique TCRbeta CDR3 rearrangement, sequence reads were collapsed and filtered. Productive Simpson clonality was computed per sample as the square root of Simpson's diversity index over productive rearrangements. The source is immuneACCESS, and TCRdb retained only in-frame sequences with V and J called. Part of the clones is not carried over; for the studies checked, unresolved V genes explain less than half of this, and the remainder is unexplained. V, J and clone size reflect that table, while D and trimming were determined from the DNA. The sample includes around 110,000 clones, with approximately 88% observed a single time. The top ten constitute 6.8% of the sample.

What the study reported, not specific to this receptor: How much clinical and demographic metadata was included differed by source and by participant, and the metadata was provided uncurated.

Each collaborating institution followed its own protocols to collect whole blood in K2EDTA tubes. For TCRbeta analysis, collaborators shipped samples as frozen whole blood, isolated PBMCs, or DNA extracted from either of those sample types. V and J lose 5 bases and 5 bases, and a span of 15 bases separates them. The cysteine opens and the phenylalanine closes a CDR3 of 14 amino acids. The retained sequence is limited to the CDR3, 42 bases, with the frame set at the first base. CDR1 and CDR2, per the germline V gene (reference sequence), are SEHNR and FQNEAQ. The sequence joins TRBV7-9 to TRBJ2-5; TRBD2 is a weak D gene call, 6 bases matching. Sequencing was carried out using peripheral blood. This clonotype was sampled from a man between 50 and 59 years old with active or convalescent COVID-19. The CDR3 loop reads CASSPRLGGETQYF. The base sequence is TGTGCCAGCAGCCCCCGACTAGGAGGGGAGACCCAGTACTTC.